This T cell receptor (beta chain) was identified in a study of shared clonotypes between healthy human individuals. Sequencing was performed with immunoSEQ multiplex PCR; in TCRdb, only in-frame clones are kept and a portion is missing. The table lists fewer than 200,000 clones, approximately 61% of them singletons. V shed 5 bases and J 7 bases; nucleotides not matched to a gene: 6. Germline CDR1 SGHTA, CDR2 FQGTGA. This CDR3 comprises 13 residues. Input material: memory CD4+ T cells sorted from blood. As to subset: CD45RA-negative fraction. This TCR derives from a young man in good health. The V gene is TRBV7-3, the J gene TRBJ2-7; the match to TRBD2 covers 9 bases. The CDR3 coding sequence is TGTGCCAGCAGCCCCCGGGCGGGGGGGGAGCAGTACTTC. Protein product: CASSPRAGGEQYF. Looking up the rest from reference TRBV7-3 and TRBJ2-7 gives the full variable domain: GAGVSQTPSNKVTEKGKYVELRCDPISGHTALYWYRQSLGQGPEFLIYFQGTGAADDSGLPNDRFFAVRPEGSVSTLKIQRTERGDSAVYLCASSPRAGGEQYFGPGTRLTVT.